A selection of T cell receptor beta chains follows, all from one sample in a study of T cells after yellow fever vaccination. TCRdb called the 5' RACE reads again in MiXCR, with one record for every CDR3 protein. In the table there are 300,000 to 400,000 distinct CDR3 sequences, roughly 9.4% of which are singletons. Specimen: PBMCs, collected on the day of the first yellow fever vaccination. Receptors were obtained from a young man who received the YFV17D yellow fever vaccine. Each CDR3 is given with its conserved first and last residue.

>15|TRBJ2-5|TRBV24-1
CATSDAVGYQETQYF
>14|TRBJ2-3|TRBV5-1
CASSEAGLIKTQYF
>16|TRBJ2-3|TRBV2
CASVPPRLAGTDTQYF
>15|TRBJ1-2|TRBV19
CASTSIGVTVYGYTF
>15|TRBJ2-2|TRBV5-1
CASSPTSGNTGELFF
>16|TRBJ1-4|TRBV9
CASSEDRVTTNEKLFF
>14|TRBJ2-3|TRBV12-3/TRBV12-4
CASSVSGGVDTQYF
>13|TRBJ2-1|TRBV7-9
CASSFEAGNEQFF
>14|TRBJ2-2|TRBV20-1
CSASNPRGAGELFF
>17|TRBJ2-1|TRBV5-1
CASSSGLAGAFYNEQFF
>15|TRBJ1-2|TRBV7-9
CASSLAGTFNYGYTF
>17|TRBJ1-6|TRBV11-2
CASSLGTSSSYNSPLHF
>13|TRBJ1-2|TRBV12-3/TRBV12-4
CASSSAWAYGYTF
>15|TRBJ2-3|TRBV9
CASSSSGSATDTQYF
>16|TRBJ1-2|TRBV20-1
CSATDRGLGAAYGYTF
>13|TRBJ2-2|TRBV30
CAWSVLGLGELFF
>15|TRBJ1-5|TRBV7-9
CASSQGTGGSRPQHF
>12|TRBJ2-3|TRBV18
CASLKSTDTQYF
>13|TRBJ1-1|TRBV19
CASSSIRGTEAFF
>15|TRBJ1-6|TRBV7-2
CASSLGQAENSPLHF
>14|TRBJ1-2|TRBV10-3
CSRRGTALNYGYTF
>15|TRBJ2-3|TRBV20-1
CSARVFQGPLITQYF
>14|TRBJ1-1|TRBV3-1
CASSPGWVNTEAFF
>13|TRBJ2-7|TRBV7-2
CASRGRAPYEQYF
>14|TRBJ1-4|TRBV7-6
CASSLTGTKEKLFF
>16|TRBJ2-5|TRBV6-1
CASSKPRGAIQETQYF
>12|TRBJ2-5|TRBV10-3
CATQASEETQYF
>15|TRBJ2-1|TRBV4-3
CASSQMKSREHEQFF
>14|TRBJ1-4|TRBV20-1
CSAGDRGSNEKLFF
>14|TRBJ1-1|TRBV20-1
CSARDQGMNTEAFF
>15|TRBJ1-2|TRBV28
CASSWTGVEDYGYTF
>17|TRBJ2-4|TRBV4-2
CASSHLLGGSAKNIQYF
>13|TRBJ1-4|TRBV4-3
CASSPAGVGKLFF
>14|TRBJ2-7|TRBV20-1
CSAATGMSSYEQYF
>15|TRBJ2-1|TRBV5-1
CASTIGSSSYNEQFF
>18|TRBJ1-5|TRBV7-7
CASRQTGVGQGDGQPQHF
>16|TRBJ1-2|TRBV7-2
CASSSDVGRGLGGYTF
>14|TRBJ1-1|TRBV9
CASSVTGGAPEAFF
>15|TRBJ2-3|TRBV7-9
CASSLSGGATDTQYF
>14|TRBJ2-3|TRBV30
CAWSGRQGADTQYF
>16|TRBJ2-3|TRBV7-9
CASSLVLAGGPDTQYF
>17|TRBJ2-6|TRBV29-1
CSVEGLGEGAGANVLTF
>14|TRBJ1-2|TRBV4-1
CASSQVQGNYGYTF
>15|TRBJ2-5|TRBV7-9
CASSLMGGAEETQYF
>12|TRBJ1-1|TRBV20-1
CSVLRRNTEAFF
>15|TRBJ2-1|TRBV20-1
CSARRLAGSYNEQFF
>13|TRBJ1-1|TRBV2
CASSARVRSKAFF
>18|TRBJ2-3|TRBV4-1
CASSQGILGGGGADTQYF
>17|TRBJ1-1|TRBV4-2
CASSQSEGDSSNTEAFF
>21|TRBJ1-4|TRBV4-2
CASSPSGDREEVEATNEKLFF
>17|TRBJ2-1|TRBV3-1
CASSQDGPASSYNEQFF
>13|TRBJ1-2|TRBV10-3
CAISERQNYGYTF
>17|TRBJ2-2|TRBV7-9
CASSLEGTRADTGELFF
>14|TRBJ1-1|TRBV18
CASSPGGQDTEAFF
>16|TRBJ2-1|TRBV20-1
CSARDQRGGPYNEQFF
>14|TRBJ1-2|TRBV5-1
CASSLLTGSYGYTF